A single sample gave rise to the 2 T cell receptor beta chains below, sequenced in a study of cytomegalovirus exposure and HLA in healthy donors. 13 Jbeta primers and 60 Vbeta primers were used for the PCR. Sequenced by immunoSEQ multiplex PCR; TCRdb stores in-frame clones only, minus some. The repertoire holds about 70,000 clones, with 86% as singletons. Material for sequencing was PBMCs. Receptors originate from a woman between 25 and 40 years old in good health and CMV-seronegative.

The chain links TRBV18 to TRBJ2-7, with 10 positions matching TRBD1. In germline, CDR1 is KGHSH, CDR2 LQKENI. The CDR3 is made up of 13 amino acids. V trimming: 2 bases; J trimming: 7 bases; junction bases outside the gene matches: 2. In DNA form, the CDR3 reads TGTGCCAGCTCACCATGGGACAGGGGAGAGCAGTACTTC. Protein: CASSPWDRGEQYF.

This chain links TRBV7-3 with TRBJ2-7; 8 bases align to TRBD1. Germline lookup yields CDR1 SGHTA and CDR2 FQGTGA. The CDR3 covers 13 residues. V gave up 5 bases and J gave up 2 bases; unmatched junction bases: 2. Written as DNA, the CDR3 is TGTGCCAGCAGCGGGGGACAGGCCTACGAGCAGTACTTC. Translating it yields CASSGGQAYEQYF. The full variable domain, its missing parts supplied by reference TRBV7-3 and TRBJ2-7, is GAGVSQTPSNKVTEKGKYVELRCDPISGHTALYWYRQSLGQGPEFLIYFQGTGAADDSGLPNDRFFAVRPEGSVSTLKIQRTERGDSAVYLCASSGGQAYEQYFGPGTRLTVT.